The rows below give T cell receptor beta chains drawn from one sample of a study of OX40 agonist ivuxolimab in advanced cancers. TCRdb's copy holds only in-frame clones and misses some; the assay was immunoSEQ multiplex PCR. Here the sample spans 70,000 or so clones, approximately 86% being singletons. Sequences were derived from CD4+ or CD8+ T cells sorted from blood, sampled in a trial of the OX40 agonist ivuxolimab. Receptors were obtained from an adult with an advanced solid tumor such as melanoma, head and neck, liver or kidney cancer. CDR3s include the opening cysteine and the closing phenylalanine or tryptophan. The D gene is left open where the match is weak. Size is stated for part of the rows, as once, few or many counts, or as a class when the clone is expanded.

TRBJ1-4,-,-,TRBV6-5,TGTGCCAGCAGCGCACCGGGAATAAATGAAAAACTGTTTTTT,CASSAPGINEKLFF
TRBJ2-4,-,once,TRBV19,TGTGCCAGTATTCCCTGGTGGCGCCTGGCCAAAAACATTCAGTACTTC,CASIPWWRLAKNIQYF
TRBJ1-1,TRBD1,-,TRBV5-6,TGTGCCAGCAGCTCCCGGGACAGGGGGCAAGTCACTGAAGCTTTCTTT,CASSSRDRGQVTEAFF
TRBJ1-4,-,-,TRBV6-5,TGTGCCAGCACTCGGAGCTTCCAGGCTAATGAAAAACTGTTTTTT,CASTRSFQANEKLFF
TRBJ2-7,TRBD2,-,TRBV30,TGTGCCTGGAGTGGTGGCAGCGGGAGGTCCTCCTACGAGCAGTACTTC,CAWSGGSGRSSYEQYF
TRBJ1-5,-,-,TRBV6-5,TGTGCCAGCAGTTCAAACCCCGCCGGTCAGCCCCAGCATTTT,CASSSNPAGQPQHF
TRBJ2-7,-,once,TRBV29-1,TGCAGCGTTGATGGGCAGGGGACCCCGGACGAGCAGTACTTC,CSVDGQGTPDEQYF
TRBJ2-3,-,-,TRBV5-1,TGCGCCAGCAGCTTGGTTGGTGGGGGGCAGTATTTT,CASSLVGGGQYF
TRBJ1-2,TRBD1,-,TRBV27,TGTGCCAGCAGTCTCCAGACAGGGGGTCTTCGTCGCTACACCTTC,CASSLQTGGLRRYTF
TRBJ2-1,TRBD2,-,TRBV29-1,TGCAGCGTTGCCGAGGGGACTAGCGGGAGCCGTCGTGGGCAGTTCTTC,CSVAEGTSGSRRGQFF
TRBJ1-4,-,-,TRBV9,TGTGCCAGCAGCGTAGTAGGGGAAAAACTGTTTTTT,CASSVVGEKLFF
TRBJ1-4,TRBD1,few,TRBV30,TGTGCCTGGAGTGTAAGTGGGCCAGGGGGAAGAAAACTGTTTTTT,CAWSVSGPGGRKLFF
TRBJ1-2,-,-,TRBV28,TGTGCCAGCAGCCTCGACTATGGCTACACCTTC,CASSLDYGYTF
TRBJ1-1,TRBD1,-,TRBV9,TGTGCCAGCAGCGCCCGGACAGGGGGCACTGAAGCTTTCTTT,CASSARTGGTEAFF
TRBJ2-7,TRBD2,-,TRBV5-1,TGCGCCAGCAGCTTGGGGTCAAAACAGGGCGGTCTGGGACTAGCGGGAGGGTTCGCGTACGAGCAGTACTTC,CASSLGSKQGGLGLAGGFAYEQYF
TRBJ1-3,-,-,TRBV5-6,TGTGCCAGCAGCTTAAGGGGGTTATCTGGAAACACCATATATTTT,CASSLRGLSGNTIYF
TRBJ1-2,TRBD1,-,TRBV7-2,TGTGCCAGCAGCCCCCGACAGGGTAATGGCTACACCTTC,CASSPRQGNGYTF
TRBJ2-3,-,-,TRBV14,TGTGCCAGCAGCCAGTACAGGGACCGCACAGATACGCAGTATTTT,CASSQYRDRTDTQYF
TRBJ2-3,TRBD2,-,TRBV30,TGTGCCTGGAGTCGGATTGGCGGGGGGGCCGGGGCAGATACGCAGTATTTT,CAWSRIGGGAGADTQYF
TRBJ1-2,TRBD1,-,TRBV19,TGTGCCAGTAGTTTGGGACAGGGGGCGCGAGGATATGGCTACACCTTC,CASSLGQGARGYGYTF
TRBJ1-4,-,-,TRBV18,TGTGCCAGCTCACTCTCAGGGTGGCTGGGGGAAAAACTGTTTTTT,CASSLSGWLGEKLFF
TRBJ2-2,-,-,TRBV2,TGTGCCAGCAGGCCAGGATACACCGGGGAGCTGTTTTTT,CASRPGYTGELFF
TRBJ2-7,-,-,TRBV28,TGTGCCAGCAGCCGCCGGATTTACGAGCAGTACTTC,CASSRRIYEQYF
TRBJ1-5,-,once,TRBV6-5,TGTGCCAGCAGTTCAGTACCAAATCAGCCCCAGCATTTT,CASSSVPNQPQHF
TRBJ1-4,-,-,TRBV19,TGTGCCAGTAGTATGTTAGGGGTCGGAGGGCCTCTGTGGATGTTTTTT,CASSMLGVGGPLWMFF
TRBJ2-3,-,-,TRBV6-5,TGTGCCAGCAGAAAGACAGGCACAGATACGCAGTATTTT,CASRKTGTDTQYF
TRBJ1-1,-,-,TRBV15,TGTGCCACCAGCAGAGATAAGGTGAACACTGAAGCTTTCTTT,CATSRDKVNTEAFF
TRBJ2-7,TRBD1,-,TRBV5-1,TGCGCCAGCAGCGTCGGGACAGGTACCTCCTACGAGCAGTACTTC,CASSVGTGTSYEQYF
TRBJ1-2,-,-,TRBV5-4,TGTGCCAGCAGCTTGGCCACGGGAAACTATGGCTACACCTTC,CASSLATGNYGYTF
TRBJ1-2,-,-,TRBV2,TGTGCCAATGGAGACGGGAACTATGGCTACACCTTC,CANGDGNYGYTF
TRBJ1-1,-,few,TRBV5-1,TGCGCCAGCAGCGGAGCAGGGTTTACTGAAGCTTTCTTT,CASSGAGFTEAFF
TRBJ2-3,-,-,TRBV20-1,TGCAGTGCTGGGGCAGATACGCAGTATTTT,CSAGADTQYF
TRBJ1-2,-,-,TRBV5-1,TGCGCCAGCAGCTTGGACAGGGAAACTAACTATGGCTACACCTTC,CASSLDRETNYGYTF
TRBJ2-6,-,-,TRBV7-9,TGTGCCAGCAGCTTAGTCCAAACCGGGGCCAACGTCCTGACTTTC,CASSLVQTGANVLTF
TRBJ1-1,TRBD1,-,TRBV7-9,TGTGCCAGCAGCTTAGTACAGGGGTGGGGCACTGAAGCTTTCTTT,CASSLVQGWGTEAFF